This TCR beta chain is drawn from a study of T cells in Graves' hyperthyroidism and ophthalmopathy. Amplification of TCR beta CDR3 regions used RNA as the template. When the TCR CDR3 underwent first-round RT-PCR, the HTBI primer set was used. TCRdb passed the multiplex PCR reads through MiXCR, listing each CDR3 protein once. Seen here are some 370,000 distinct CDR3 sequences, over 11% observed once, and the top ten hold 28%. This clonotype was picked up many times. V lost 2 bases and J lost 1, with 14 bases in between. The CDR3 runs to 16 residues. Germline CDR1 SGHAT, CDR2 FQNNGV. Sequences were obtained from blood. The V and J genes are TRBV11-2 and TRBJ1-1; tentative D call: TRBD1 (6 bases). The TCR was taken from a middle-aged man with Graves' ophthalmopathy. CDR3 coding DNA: TGTGCCAGCAGCTTACGGCCAGGGGTTTCGAACACTGAAGCTTTCTTT. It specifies CASSLRPGVSNTEAFF.